What follows describes a single TCR beta chain. What it binds is not known. This sample is drawn from a study of response to subunit inactivated influenza vaccine. The germline V gene encodes CDR1 MNHNS and CDR2 SASEGT. This CDR3 has 19 residues. The V gene lost 5 bases and the J gene lost 0 bases, with 23 bases spanning the gap. Findings of the study overall: Authors suggested that a seasonal influenza vaccination recruits few new T cells each time.

One entry per CDR3 protein results from TCRdb running MiXCR on the RT-PCR reads. This sample yields about 570,000 distinct CDR3 sequences, of which around 11% are seen a single time; approximately 11% belongs to the top ten. The sample was also reused in another study, on T cells expressing NK-cell markers. This second report adds: cDNA encoding TCR beta was synthesized via 5'RACE template switching incorporating UMIs. Seven of the eight sequenced donors were classified as HCMV-seropositive, and one was classified as seronegative. Dominant NKG2C+ clonotypes in about 6 donors made up roughly 1.0-7.0% of CD8+ T cells. Topping the CD3+CD56-NKG2C+ fraction as well were these clonotypes, in a few donors.

The rearrangement joins TRBV6-1 to TRBJ2-4, with D possibly TRBD1 on 7 matching bases. This receptor was obtained from a man aged 45 to 65 who received an inactivated influenza vaccine. Sample: PBMCs from blood, taken on the day of vaccination. CDR3 DNA sequence: TGTGCCAGCAGTCAGCGGACAGGAACACGACTAGTAGCCAAAAACATTCAGTACTTC. Protein sequence: CASSQRTGTRLVAKNIQYF.